This T cell receptor beta chain derives from a study of neurological immune-mediated disorders. TCRdb analysed the 5' RACE reads with MiXCR anew, one entry per CDR3 protein. The profile shows tens of thousands of distinct CDR3 sequences, 3.8% of them singletons. This clonotype was recorded at least ten times. The V gene's germline CDR1 is SGHRS and CDR2 YFSETQ. The CDR3 spans 13 residues. V was shortened by 5 bases and J by 7 bases, with 16 bases between the two germline ends. The source material was PBMCs. V usage is TRBV5-1 and J usage is TRBJ2-7; D is perhaps TRBD2 (6 bases). This TCR came from a man aged 55 to 70 with multiple sclerosis. In DNA, the CDR3 is TGCGCCAGCAGGGGAGGAGGAGGGGAGGAGCAGTACTTC. This sequence encodes CASRGGGGEEQYF.